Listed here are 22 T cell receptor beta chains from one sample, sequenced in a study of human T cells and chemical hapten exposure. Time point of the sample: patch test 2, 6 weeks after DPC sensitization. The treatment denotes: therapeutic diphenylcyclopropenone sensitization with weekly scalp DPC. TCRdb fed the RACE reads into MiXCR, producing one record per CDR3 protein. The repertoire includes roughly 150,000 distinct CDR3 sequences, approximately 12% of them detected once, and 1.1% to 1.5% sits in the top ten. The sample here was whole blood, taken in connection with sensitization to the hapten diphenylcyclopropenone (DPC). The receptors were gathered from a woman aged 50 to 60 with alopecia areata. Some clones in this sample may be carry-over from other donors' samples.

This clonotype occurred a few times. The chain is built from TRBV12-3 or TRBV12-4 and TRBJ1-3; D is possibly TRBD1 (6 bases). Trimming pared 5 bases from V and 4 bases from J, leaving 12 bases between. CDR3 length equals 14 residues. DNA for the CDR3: TGTGCCAGCAGTATGACAGGCCCCGGAAACACCATATATTTT. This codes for CASSMTGPGNTIYF.

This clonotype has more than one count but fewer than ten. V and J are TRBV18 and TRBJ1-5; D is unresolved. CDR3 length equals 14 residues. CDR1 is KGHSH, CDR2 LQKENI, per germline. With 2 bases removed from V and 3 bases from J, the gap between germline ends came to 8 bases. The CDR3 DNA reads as TGTGCCAGCTCACCAAACGGGTACAATCAGCCCCAGCATTTT. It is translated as CASSPNGYNQPQHF.

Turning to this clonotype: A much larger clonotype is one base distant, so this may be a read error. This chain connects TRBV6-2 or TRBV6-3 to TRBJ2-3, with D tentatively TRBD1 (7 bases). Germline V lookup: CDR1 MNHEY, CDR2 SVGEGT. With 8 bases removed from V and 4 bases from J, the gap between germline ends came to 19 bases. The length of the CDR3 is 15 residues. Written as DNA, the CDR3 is TGTGCCAGCGGGGGAGGACAGGAGAGCGCAGATACGCAGTATTTT. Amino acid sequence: CASGGGQESADTQYF.

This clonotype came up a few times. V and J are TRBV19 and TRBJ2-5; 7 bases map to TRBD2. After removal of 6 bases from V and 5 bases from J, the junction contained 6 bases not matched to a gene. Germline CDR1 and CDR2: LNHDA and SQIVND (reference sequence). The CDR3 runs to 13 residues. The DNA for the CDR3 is TGTGCCAGTAGAACCCGGGACTACGAGACCCAGTACTTC. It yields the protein CASRTRDYETQYF.

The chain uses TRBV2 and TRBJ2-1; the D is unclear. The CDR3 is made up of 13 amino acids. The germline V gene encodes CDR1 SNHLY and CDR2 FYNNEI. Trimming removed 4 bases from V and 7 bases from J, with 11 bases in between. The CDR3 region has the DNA TGTGCCAGCAGTGCCCGTAACGGGAATGAGCAGTTCTTC. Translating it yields CASSARNGNEQFF. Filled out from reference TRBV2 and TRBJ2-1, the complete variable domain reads EPEVTQTPSHQVTQMGQEVILRCVPISNHLYFYWYRQILGQKVEFLVSFYNNEISEKSEIFDDQFSVERPDGSNFTLKIRSTKLEDSAMYFCASSARNGNEQFFGPGTRLTVL.

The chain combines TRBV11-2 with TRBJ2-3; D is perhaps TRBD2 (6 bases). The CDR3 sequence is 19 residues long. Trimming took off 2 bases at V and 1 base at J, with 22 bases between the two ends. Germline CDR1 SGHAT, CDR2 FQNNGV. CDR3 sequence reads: CASSLRDSPAGIRTDTQYF. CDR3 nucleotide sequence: TGTGCCAGCAGCTTAAGGGATAGTCCGGCGGGAATACGCACAGATACGCAGTATTTT.

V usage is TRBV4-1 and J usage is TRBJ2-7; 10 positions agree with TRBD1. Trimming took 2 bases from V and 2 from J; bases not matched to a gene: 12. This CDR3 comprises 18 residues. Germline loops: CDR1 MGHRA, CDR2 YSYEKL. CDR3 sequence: CASSQFYSQGTGAYEQYF. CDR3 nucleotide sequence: TGCGCCAGCAGCCAATTCTATTCGCAGGGGACAGGGGCCTACGAGCAGTACTTC.

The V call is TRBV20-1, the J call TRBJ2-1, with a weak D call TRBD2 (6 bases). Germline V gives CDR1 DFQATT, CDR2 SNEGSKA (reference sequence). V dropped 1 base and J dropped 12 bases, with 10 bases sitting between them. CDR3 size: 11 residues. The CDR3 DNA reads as TGCAGTGCTAGAGGAGGGACTCGGCAGTTCTTC. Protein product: CSARGGTRQFF.

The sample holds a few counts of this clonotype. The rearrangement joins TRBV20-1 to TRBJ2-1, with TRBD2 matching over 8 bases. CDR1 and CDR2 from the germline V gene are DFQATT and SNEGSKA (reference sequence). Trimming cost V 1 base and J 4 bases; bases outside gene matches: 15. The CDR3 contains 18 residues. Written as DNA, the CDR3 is TGCAGTGCTAGAGTCCAAGCGGGAGAGAGGGGCATATACAATGAGCAGTTCTTC. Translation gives CSARVQAGERGIYNEQFF.

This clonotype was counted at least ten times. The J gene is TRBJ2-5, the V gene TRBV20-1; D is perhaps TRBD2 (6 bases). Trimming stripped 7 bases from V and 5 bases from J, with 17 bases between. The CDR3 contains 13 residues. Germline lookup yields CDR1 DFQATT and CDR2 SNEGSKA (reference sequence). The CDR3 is CSVRALAGETQYF. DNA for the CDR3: TGCAGTGTCAGGGCACTGGCGGGGGAGACCCAGTACTTC.

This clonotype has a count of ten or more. The CDR3 DNA reads as TGTGCCAGCAGGACGGGATCTTTCCAGGGGACAGATACGCAGTATTTT. Its translation is CASRTGSFQGTDTQYF. The chain recombines TRBV7-9 with TRBJ2-3; D may be TRBD1 (6 bases). V lost 6 bases and J lost 3, with 19 bases in between. The CDR3 contains 16 residues. Germline V CDR1 and CDR2: SEHNR, FQNEAQ (reference sequence).

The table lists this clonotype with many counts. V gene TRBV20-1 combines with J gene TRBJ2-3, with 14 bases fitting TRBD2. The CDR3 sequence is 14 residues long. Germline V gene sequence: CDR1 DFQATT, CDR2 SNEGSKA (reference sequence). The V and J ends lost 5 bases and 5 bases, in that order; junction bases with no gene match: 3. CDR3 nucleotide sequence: TGCAGTGCTCCCGGGACTAGCGGGAGAGATACGCAGTATTTT. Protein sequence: CSAPGTSGRDTQYF.

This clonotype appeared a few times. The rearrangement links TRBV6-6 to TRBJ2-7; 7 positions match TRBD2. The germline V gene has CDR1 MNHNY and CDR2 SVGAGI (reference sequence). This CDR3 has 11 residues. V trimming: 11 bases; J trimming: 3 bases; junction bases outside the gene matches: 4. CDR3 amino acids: CAGGELYEQYF. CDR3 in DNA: TGTGCCGGGGGGGAGCTCTACGAGCAGTACTTC.

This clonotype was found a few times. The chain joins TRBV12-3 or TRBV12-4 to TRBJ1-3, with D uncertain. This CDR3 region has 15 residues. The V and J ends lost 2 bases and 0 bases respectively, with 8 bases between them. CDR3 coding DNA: TGTGCCAGCAGTTTATCGACGCTCTCTGGAAACACCATATATTTT. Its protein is CASSLSTLSGNTIYF.

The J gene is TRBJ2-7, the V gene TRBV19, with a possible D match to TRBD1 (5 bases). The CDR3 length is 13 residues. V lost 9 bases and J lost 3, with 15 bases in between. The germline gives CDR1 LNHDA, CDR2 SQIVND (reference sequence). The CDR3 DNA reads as TGTGCCAGCAAACAAGGGGCAAACTACGAGCAGTACTTC. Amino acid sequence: CASKQGANYEQYF.

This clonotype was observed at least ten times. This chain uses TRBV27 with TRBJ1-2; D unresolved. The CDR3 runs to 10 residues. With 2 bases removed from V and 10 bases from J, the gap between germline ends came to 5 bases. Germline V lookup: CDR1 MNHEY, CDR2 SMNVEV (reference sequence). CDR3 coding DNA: TGTGCCAGCAGTTTAGTTCCCTACACCTTC. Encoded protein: CASSLVPYTF.

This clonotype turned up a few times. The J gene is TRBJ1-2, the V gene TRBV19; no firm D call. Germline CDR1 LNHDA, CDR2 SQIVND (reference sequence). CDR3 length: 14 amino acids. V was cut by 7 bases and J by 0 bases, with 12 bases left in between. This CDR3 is CASKRSASNYGYTF. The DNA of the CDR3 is TGTGCCAGTAAGCGGTCAGCCTCTAACTATGGCTACACCTTC.

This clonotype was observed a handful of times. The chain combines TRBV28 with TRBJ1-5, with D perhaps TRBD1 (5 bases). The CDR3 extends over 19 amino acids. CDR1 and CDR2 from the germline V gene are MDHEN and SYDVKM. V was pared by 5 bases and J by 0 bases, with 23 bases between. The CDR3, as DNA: TGTGCCAGCAGTCCTATCGGTGGGGGAGAACCCTATAGCAATCAGCCCCAGCATTTT. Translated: CASSPIGGGEPYSNQPQHF.

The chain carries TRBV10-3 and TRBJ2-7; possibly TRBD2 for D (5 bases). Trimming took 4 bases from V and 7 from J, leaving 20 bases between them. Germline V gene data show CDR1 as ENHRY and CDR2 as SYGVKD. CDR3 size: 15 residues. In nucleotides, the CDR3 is TGTGCCATCAGTGCCCCCGCGGGCCGGAGCGTAGAGCAGTACTTC. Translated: CAISAPAGRSVEQYF.

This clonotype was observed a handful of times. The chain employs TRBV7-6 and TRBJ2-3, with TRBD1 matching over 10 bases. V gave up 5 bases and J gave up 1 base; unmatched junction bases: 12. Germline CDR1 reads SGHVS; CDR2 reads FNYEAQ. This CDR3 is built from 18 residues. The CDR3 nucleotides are TGTGCCAGCAGCCGCCGGACAGGGGGGATAGCCGGCACAGATACGCAGTATTTT. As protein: CASSRRTGGIAGTDTQYF.

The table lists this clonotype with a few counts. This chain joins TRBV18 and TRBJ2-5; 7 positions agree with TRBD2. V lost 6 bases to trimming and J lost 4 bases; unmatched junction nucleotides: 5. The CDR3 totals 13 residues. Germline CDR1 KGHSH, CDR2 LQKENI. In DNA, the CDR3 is TGTGCCAGCTCCCGCGGGAGCGGAGAGACCCAGTACTTC. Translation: CASSRGSGETQYF.

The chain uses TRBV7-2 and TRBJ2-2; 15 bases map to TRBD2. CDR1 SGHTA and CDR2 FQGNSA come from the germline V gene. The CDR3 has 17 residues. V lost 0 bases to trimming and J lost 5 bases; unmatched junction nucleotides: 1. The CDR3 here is CASSLAGLAGGTGELFF. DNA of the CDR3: TGTGCCAGCAGCTTAGCTGGACTAGCGGGAGGGACCGGGGAGCTGTTTTTT. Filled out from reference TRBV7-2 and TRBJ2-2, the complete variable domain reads GAGVSQSPSNKVTEKGKDVELRCDPISGHTALYWYRQSLGQGLEFLIYFQGNSAPDKSGLPSDRFSAERTGGSVSTLTIQRTQQEDSAVYLCASSLAGLAGGTGELFFGEGSRLTVL.